The 18 T cell receptor beta chains below all came from one sample that was sequenced in a study of cytomegalovirus exposure and HLA in healthy donors. PCR involved 60 Vbeta and 13 Jbeta primers. Sequencing was performed with immunoSEQ multiplex PCR; in TCRdb, only in-frame clones are kept and a portion is missing. This sample has roughly 150,000 clones; 65% to 80% occur once, and the top ten carry 7%. The specimen sequenced was PBMCs. The receptor source for this set is a man younger than 40 in good health and CMV-seronegative.

CDR3 in DNA: TGTGCCAGCAGCTTAGGATCGGGAGACACCGGGGAGCTGTTTTTT. Encoded protein: CASSLGSGDTGELFF. The rearrangement joins TRBV7-6 to TRBJ2-2, with TRBD2 as a possible D gene (6 bases). This CDR3 comprises 15 residues. The ends were cut back, 1 base at V and 3 bases at J, with 9 bases in the middle. In germline, CDR1 is SGHVS, CDR2 FNYEAQ.

V usage is TRBV15 and J usage is TRBJ2-3, with TRBD2 identical over 9 bases. The CDR3 sequence is 16 residues long. V lost 2 bases and J lost 2; bases outside the gene matches: 5. Germline lookup yields CDR1 LNHNV and CDR2 YYDKDF (reference sequence). The CDR3 spells CATSRTGLAFTDTQYF. DNA of the CDR3: TGTGCCACCAGCAGAACGGGACTAGCCTTCACAGATACGCAGTATTTT.

The chain employs TRBV7-9 and TRBJ2-7, with TRBD2 as a possible D gene (5 bases). The CDR3 has 13 residues. The V end was cut by 3 bases, the J end by 2 bases, with 8 bases between. CDR1 is SEHNR and CDR2 is FQNEAQ in the germline V gene (reference sequence). Written as DNA, the CDR3 is TGTGCCAGCAGCTTGGGAGTCCCCTACGAGCAGTACTTC. It is translated as CASSLGVPYEQYF. Full variable domain (missing parts from reference TRBV7-9 and TRBJ2-7): DTGVSQNPRHKITKRGQNVTFRCDPISEHNRLYWYRQTLGQGPEFLTYFQNEAQLEKSRLLSDRFSAERPKGSFSTLEIQRTEQGDSAMYLCASSLGVPYEQYFGPGTRLTVT.

The chain has TRBV7-2 and TRBJ2-6, with 8 bases identical to TRBD2. The CDR3 runs to 18 residues. The ends lost 5 bases at V and 2 bases at J; junction bases unmatched: 11. Germline CDR1 is SGHTA and CDR2 is FQGNSA. The CDR3 DNA reads TGTGCCAGCAGCCCGGGGGGGAGCATCGCACCTGGGGCCAACGTCCTGACTTTC. Translation gives CASSPGGSIAPGANVLTF.

V and J are TRBV15 and TRBJ2-1; D possibly corresponds to TRBD2 (6 bases). Germline CDR1 reads LNHNV; CDR2 reads YYDKDF (reference sequence). Trimming took 5 bases from V and 14 from J, leaving 19 bases between them. The length of the CDR3 is 13 residues. The CDR3 sequence: CATSGRDLFNKFF. The CDR3 DNA is TGTGCCACCAGCGGCCGGGACTTGTTTAATAAGTTCTTC.

This clone occurred once. Here the CDR3 DNA reads TGTGCCAGTTGTAGCGGGAGCTACGAGCAGTACTTC. Its translation is CASCSGSYEQYF. The chain has TRBV28 and TRBJ2-7; 9 bases align to TRBD2. Germline values: CDR1 MDHEN, CDR2 SYDVKM. The length of the CDR3 is 12 residues. J lost 3 bases, V lost 9 bases, and 3 bases had no gene match.

The V call is TRBV7-6, the J call TRBJ1-2, with 10 bases matching TRBD1. The CDR3 consists of 13 residues. V trimming: 11 bases; J trimming: 4 bases; junction bases outside the gene matches: 7. Germline V gene data show CDR1 as SGHVS and CDR2 as FNYEAQ. The DNA of the CDR3 is TGTGCCCAACCGGGACAGGGGACCTATGGCTACACCTTC. Translation: CAQPGQGTYGYTF.

The genes are TRBV9 and TRBJ2-1; 8 bases map to TRBD1. V shed 0 bases and J 3 bases; nucleotides not matched to a gene: 5. CDR1 and CDR2 from the germline V gene are SGDLS and YYNGEE. The CDR3 is 16 residues long. For the CDR3, the DNA is TGTGCCAGCAGCGTAGACGGGACAGGCAGCTACAATGAGCAGTTCTTC. This translates into CASSVDGTGSYNEQFF.

The chain uses TRBV14 and TRBJ2-7; tentative D call: TRBD1 (5 bases). This CDR3 is 13 amino acids long. Germline V CDR1 and CDR2: SGHDN, FVKESK. V lost 6 bases, J lost 2 bases, and 11 bases lay in between. CDR3 nucleotides: TGTGCCAGCAGTCAACCAGGGACCTACGAGCAGTACTTC. Its protein product is CASSQPGTYEQYF.

The rearrangement uses TRBV11-3 and TRBJ2-7; 9 bases line up with TRBD2. The V segment lost 3 bases and the J segment 3 bases; nucleotides outside the gene matches: 6. Germline CDR1 and CDR2: SGHNT and YENEEA. The CDR3 has 15 residues. CDR3 nucleotide sequence: TGTGCCAGCAGCTTGACGGCGGGGGGGAACTACGAGCAGTACTTC. This sequence encodes CASSLTAGGNYEQYF.

The chain couples TRBV25-1 to TRBJ1-2; D unclear. CDR3 length equals 13 residues. Trimming took 2 bases from V and 6 from J, leaving 10 bases between them. Looked up from germline, CDR1 is MGHDK and CDR2 is SYGVNS. CDR3 amino acids: CASSEGFTDGYTF. Written as DNA, the CDR3 is TGTGCCAGCAGTGAAGGTTTTACGGATGGCTACACCTTC.

V and J are TRBV7-6 and TRBJ2-3, with no clear D. The CDR3 is 12 amino acids. The germline gives CDR1 SGHVS, CDR2 FNYEAQ. Deletions cut 5 bases from V and 2 bases from J, with 5 bases between. In nucleotides, the CDR3 is TGTGCCAGCAGCACTGTCACAGATACGCAGTATTTT. This codes for CASSTVTDTQYF.

The chain links TRBV29-1 to TRBJ1-2, with D possibly TRBD1 on 6 matching bases. The CDR3 runs to 13 residues. Germline assignment: CDR1 SQVTM and CDR2 ANQGSEA. V was shortened by 7 bases and J by 5 bases, with 17 bases between the two germline ends. The chain's CDR3 is CSGAGGGGYGYTF. CDR3 coding DNA: TGCAGCGGGGCTGGGGGCGGGGGTTATGGCTACACCTTC. Full variable domain (missing parts from reference TRBV29-1 and TRBJ1-2): SAVISQKPSRDICQRGTSLTIQCQVDSQVTMMFWYRQQPGQSLTLIATANQGSEATYESGFVIDKFPISRPNLTFSTLTVSNMSPEDSSIYLCSGAGGGGYGYTFGSGTRLTVV.

The chain employs TRBV28 and TRBJ2-1, with 9 nucleotides matching TRBD1. CDR1 and CDR2 (germline): MDHEN, SYDVKM. The V and J ends lost 6 bases and 3 bases, in that order; junction bases with no gene match: 9. The CDR3 totals 16 residues. As DNA, the CDR3 is TGTGCCAGCAGCCCACATCCGGGACAGGGCTACAATGAGCAGTTCTTC. Translating it yields CASSPHPGQGYNEQFF.

The rearrangement uses TRBV5-1 and TRBJ2-1, with TRBD2 matching 14 bases. Unmatched junction bases numbered 2, after V lost 3 bases and J lost 6 bases. Germline CDR1 and CDR2: SGHRS and YFSETQ. The CDR3 totals 15 residues. DNA for the CDR3: TGCGCCAGCAGCTCGGGGACTAGCGGGAGCAATGAGCAGTTCTTC. This encodes CASSSGTSGSNEQFF.

The chain carries TRBV28 and TRBJ2-7; 12 bases align to TRBD1. The J segment lost 6 bases and the V segment lost 6 bases, leaving 9 bases of the junction unmatched. Germline V CDR1 and CDR2: MDHEN, SYDVKM. The CDR3 consists of 15 residues. For the CDR3, the DNA is TGTGCCAGCAGCCCCTCGGGACAGGGGGCAGGCGAGCAGTACTTC. Protein product: CASSPSGQGAGEQYF.

In this sample, this clone turned up a few times. The gene calls are TRBV7-9 and TRBJ2-5, with D tentatively TRBD2 (5 bases). Trimming took off 1 base at V and 7 bases at J, with 7 bases between the two ends. Per germline, CDR1 SEHNR and CDR2 FQNEAQ (reference sequence). CDR3 size: 12 residues. CDR3 loop: CASSLVRGTQYF. The DNA of the CDR3 is TGTGCCAGCAGCTTAGTCCGGGGGACCCAGTACTTC. The variable domain in full, with the rest retrieved from reference TRBV7-9 and TRBJ2-5, is DTGVSQNPRHKITKRGQNVTFRCDPISEHNRLYWYRQTLGQGPEFLTYFQNEAQLEKSRLLSDRFSAERPKGSFSTLEIQRTEQGDSAMYLCASSLVRGTQYFGPGTRLLVL.

The V call is TRBV19, the J call TRBJ1-6, with D maybe TRBD1 (5 bases). The germline V and J ends were trimmed by 1 base and 5 bases, with 12 bases remaining between them. From germline, CDR1 is LNHDA and CDR2 SQIVND (reference sequence). CDR3 length equals 16 residues. This CDR3 is CASSIVGQRNNSPLHF. Written as DNA, the CDR3 is TGTGCCAGTAGTATAGTGGGGCAGAGAAATAATTCACCCCTCCACTTT.